The next 16 T cell receptor beta chains were all read from a single sample in a study of blood T cell repertoires in COVID-19. Method: immunoSEQ multiplex PCR; TCRdb's copy keeps in-frame clones and lacks some. The table has roughly 71,000 clones, 86% seen once; the top ten hold 2%. Sequencing was done on a sample of peripheral blood. These receptors came from a man aged 25-45 years with acute or convalescent COVID-19.

V and J are TRBV6-5 and TRBJ1-2; no reliable D call. The germline V gene has CDR1 MNHEY and CDR2 SVGAGI. V gave up 4 bases and J gave up 4 bases, with 13 bases separating them. There are 14 residues in the CDR3. This CDR3 is CASSSRVGFYGYTF. Written as DNA, the CDR3 is TGTGCCAGCAGTTCTCGGGTTGGGTTCTATGGCTACACCTTC.

This clone has only a few counts. CDR3 residues: CASSPRSGTSGSWVGELFF. The CDR3 nucleotides read TGTGCCAGCAGCCCCAGATCCGGGACTAGCGGGAGTTGGGTCGGGGAGCTGTTTTTT. V usage is TRBV3-1 (or the pseudogene TRBV3-2) and J usage is TRBJ2-2, with 14 bases fitting TRBD2. The CDR3 totals 19 residues. CDR1 LGHDT and CDR2 YNNKEL come from the germline V gene (reference sequence). J gave up 7 bases and V 4 bases, and 14 bases lay outside the gene matches.

The chain links TRBV5-1 to TRBJ1-5, with D possibly matching TRBD1 (6 bases). Germline V gene sequence: CDR1 SGHRS, CDR2 YFSETQ. V was shortened by 4 bases and J by 2 bases, with 10 bases between the two germline ends. CDR3 length: 14 amino acids. CDR3 sequence: CASSPGGGNQPQHF. In nucleotides, the CDR3 is TGCGCCAGCAGCCCGGGGGGCGGCAATCAGCCCCAGCATTTT.

The gene calls are TRBV7-8 and TRBJ1-5, with 10 nucleotides matching TRBD1. The CDR3 consists of 16 residues. Germline V lookup: CDR1 SGHVS, CDR2 FQNEAQ. Losses at the gene ends were 7 bases for V and 2 bases for J; bases not matched to a gene: 8. CDR3 amino acids: CASISTGGRGNQPQHF. CDR3 sequence (DNA): TGTGCCAGCATCTCGACAGGGGGCCGGGGCAATCAGCCCCAGCATTTT.

The chain is built from TRBV5-8 and TRBJ1-2, with 8 bases lining up with TRBD1. Trimming took 0 bases from V and 4 from J; bases not matched to a gene: 8. From germline, CDR1 is SGHTS and CDR2 YDEGEE. This CDR3 has 16 residues. The CDR3 here is CASSLAGTGSPYGYTF. CDR3 DNA sequence: TGTGCCAGCAGCTTGGCCGGGACAGGCTCTCCCTATGGCTACACCTTC.

CDR3 coding DNA: TGTGCCAGCAGTCCCCCAGTCTCTGGGGCCAACGTCCTGACTTTC. Encoded protein: CASSPPVSGANVLTF. The rearrangement uses TRBV28 and TRBJ2-6; D unresolved. Deletions cut 5 bases from V and 0 bases from J, with 8 bases between. Germline V lookup: CDR1 MDHEN, CDR2 SYDVKM. This CDR3 is built from 15 residues.

This chain connects TRBV12-5 to TRBJ1-1; D remains unclear. The CDR3 is 13 amino acids. V was clipped by 4 bases and J by 11 bases, with 17 bases between them. Germline V CDR1 and CDR2: LGHNT, FRNRAP. The CDR3 nucleotides read TGTGCTAGTGGTTCCCAGACTGGAGGGCAGGCTTTCTTT. It yields the protein CASGSQTGGQAFF.

The rearrangement links TRBV18 to TRBJ1-2; 7 nucleotides line up with TRBD1. CDR3 size: 13 residues. V dropped 2 bases and J dropped 3; count of bases not matched to a gene: 0. Germline CDR1 reads KGHSH; CDR2 reads LQKENI. The CDR3 nucleotides are TGTGCCAGCTCACCAGGGACAGACTATGGCTACACCTTC. This gives the protein CASSPGTDYGYTF.

The chain combines TRBV10-3 with TRBJ2-1; D possibly corresponds to TRBD2 (6 bases). The CDR3 runs to 15 residues. The germline V and J ends were trimmed by 1 base and 2 bases, with 9 bases remaining between them. CDR1 is ENHRY and CDR2 is SYGVKD in the germline V gene. The DNA of the CDR3 is TGTGCCATCAGTGAGTGGGGGGAACCCTACAATGAGCAGTTCTTC. Translation gives CAISEWGEPYNEQFF.

The CDR3 DNA reads as TGTGCCAGCAGTTACTCCCATGAGGGCTACACCTTC. It translates to CASSYSHEGYTF. The rearrangement uses TRBV6-6 and TRBJ1-2; D gene uncertain. Germline V gives CDR1 MNHNY, CDR2 SVGAGI (reference sequence). V lost 0 bases, J lost 8 bases, and 7 bases lay in between. The CDR3 spans 12 residues.

J is TRBJ1-2 and V is TRBV18; TRBD1 aligns across 10 bases. The junction had 8 bases not matched to a gene; V was cut back by 5 bases and J by 5 bases. Germline V gene data show CDR1 as KGHSH and CDR2 as LQKENI. This CDR3 spans 15 amino acids. The CDR3 region has the DNA TGTGCCAGCTCATTGAGGACAGGGGGAATTTATGGCTACACCTTC. It specifies CASSLRTGGIYGYTF.

The chain recombines TRBV3-1 (or the pseudogene TRBV3-2) with TRBJ2-3; 12 nucleotides align to TRBD2. Trimming cost V 4 bases and J 2 bases; bases outside gene matches: 4. Germline CDR1 LGHDT, CDR2 YNNKEL (reference sequence). The length of the CDR3 is 16 residues. CDR3 protein: CASSPGLAGTTDTQYF. The CDR3 DNA follows: TGTGCCAGCAGCCCCGGACTAGCGGGGACCACAGATACGCAGTATTTT.

J is TRBJ2-4 and V is TRBV7-9; TRBD1 matches 9 bases. V lost 3 bases to trimming and J lost 8 bases; unmatched junction nucleotides: 2. Germline-derived CDR1 and CDR2 are SEHNR and FQNEAQ (reference sequence). This CDR3 is 13 amino acids long. The CDR3: CASSFDRGDIQYF. The CDR3 region has the DNA TGTGCCAGCAGCTTCGACAGGGGGGACATTCAGTACTTC.

This chain uses TRBV2 with TRBJ2-5, with a weak D call TRBD1 (6 bases). V was cut by 7 bases and J by 1 base, with 10 bases left in between. This CDR3 region has 13 residues. Germline V gives CDR1 SNHLY, CDR2 FYNNEI. The CDR3 DNA is TGTGCCAGCAACCCGACAGGCCAAGAGACCCAGTACTTC. Translating gives CASNPTGQETQYF.

J is TRBJ2-5 and V is TRBV5-1, with 9 nucleotides matching TRBD1. The CDR3 consists of 16 residues. Germline trimming cut 0 bases from V and 5 bases from J; bases unmatched to any gene: 8. Germline V gene sequence: CDR1 SGHRS, CDR2 YFSETQ. The CDR3 DNA reads as TGCGCCAGCAGCTTGGAGCTCACAGGGGGCGCCGAGACCCAGTACTTC. Its protein is CASSLELTGGAETQYF.

The genes are TRBV6-1 and TRBJ1-6, with no clear D. CDR3 length: 15 amino acids. In germline, CDR1 is MNHNS, CDR2 SASEGT. V was trimmed by 0 bases and J by 5 bases, leaving 8 bases between them. The DNA for the CDR3 is TGTGCCAGCAGTGAAGCGTGGAGAAATAATTCACCCCTCCACTTT. Translation: CASSEAWRNNSPLHF.